This TCR beta chain was captured by sequencing in a study of Graves' ophthalmopathy and Graves' hyperthyroidism. Study-level background: Hyperthyroidism counted as stable given no ophthalmopathy within 18 months of follow-up. Findings and caveats of the study: The model flagged ophthalmopathy progression at roughly 64% sensitivity and 72.22% specificity. Most expanded clonotypes from thyroid (those above 0.001 frequency) were also found in blood.

This CDR3 is built from 14 residues. Germline CDR1 reads SGHDT; CDR2 reads YYEEEE. As concerns this clonotype: The antigen remains undetermined. The junction differs from germline at one of its ends, possibly a read error.

Beta-chain TCR CDR3 regions were amplified from RNA transcripts. An opening RT-PCR round employed HTBI primers and preceded a second-round multiplex PCR. TCRdb reprocessed the multiplex PCR reads via MiXCR and lists one record per CDR3 protein. The data show over a million distinct CDR3 sequences, with roughly two fifths seen just once and around 10% held by the top ten. Other autoimmune diseases, uncontrolled infections, pregnancy or lactation led to the exclusion of patients. The clonotype was recovered from an adult man with Graves' hyperthyroidism. Sequences were obtained from peripheral blood or thyroid tissue (not recorded which). This chain links TRBV5-6 with TRBJ1-1; no firm D call. The CDR3 DNA sequence: TGTGCCAGCAGCTTGGGTCAGTCGAACACTGAAGCTTCCTTT. Protein product: CASSLGQSNTEASF.